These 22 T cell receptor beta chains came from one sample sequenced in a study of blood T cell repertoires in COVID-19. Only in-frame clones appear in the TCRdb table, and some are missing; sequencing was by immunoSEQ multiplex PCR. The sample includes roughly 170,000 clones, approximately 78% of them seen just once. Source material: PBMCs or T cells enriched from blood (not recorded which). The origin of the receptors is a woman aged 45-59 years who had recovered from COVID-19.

In nucleotides, the CDR3 is TGTGCCAGCAGCCAGCTAGGGGCCTGGTTCTTC. This gives the protein CASSQLGAWFF. The chain carries TRBV3-1 (or the pseudogene TRBV3-2) and TRBJ2-1; possible D gene TRBD1, 5 bases. The CDR3 has 11 residues. Germline CDR1 LGHDT, CDR2 YNNKEL (reference sequence). V was trimmed by 3 bases and J by 15 bases, leaving 12 bases between them.

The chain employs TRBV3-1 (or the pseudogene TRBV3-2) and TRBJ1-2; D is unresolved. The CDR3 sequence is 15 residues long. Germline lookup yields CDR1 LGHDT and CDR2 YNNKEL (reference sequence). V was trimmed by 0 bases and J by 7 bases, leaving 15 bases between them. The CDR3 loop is CASSQDSHPWLGYTF. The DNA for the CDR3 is TGTGCCAGCAGCCAAGATTCCCATCCCTGGCTTGGCTACACCTTC.

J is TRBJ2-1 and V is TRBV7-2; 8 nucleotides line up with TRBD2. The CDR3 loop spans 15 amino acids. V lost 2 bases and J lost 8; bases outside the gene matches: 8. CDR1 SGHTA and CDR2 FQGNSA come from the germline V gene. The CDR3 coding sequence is TGTGCCAGCAGCTTAACCTCAGCGGGAGAGGATGAGCAGTTCTTC. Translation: CASSLTSAGEDEQFF.

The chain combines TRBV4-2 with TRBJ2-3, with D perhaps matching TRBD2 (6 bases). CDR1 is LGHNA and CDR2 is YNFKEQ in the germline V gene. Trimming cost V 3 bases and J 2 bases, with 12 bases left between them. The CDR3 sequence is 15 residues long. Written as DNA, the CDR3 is TGTGCCAGCAGCCAGCAGGACTACCCCACAGATACGCAGTATTTT. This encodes CASSQQDYPTDTQYF.

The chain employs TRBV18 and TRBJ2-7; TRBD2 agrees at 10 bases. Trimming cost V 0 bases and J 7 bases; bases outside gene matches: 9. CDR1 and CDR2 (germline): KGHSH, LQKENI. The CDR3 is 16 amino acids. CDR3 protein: CASSPPSLAGAWEQYF. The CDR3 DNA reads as TGTGCCAGCTCACCACCGAGCCTAGCGGGAGCGTGGGAGCAGTACTTC.

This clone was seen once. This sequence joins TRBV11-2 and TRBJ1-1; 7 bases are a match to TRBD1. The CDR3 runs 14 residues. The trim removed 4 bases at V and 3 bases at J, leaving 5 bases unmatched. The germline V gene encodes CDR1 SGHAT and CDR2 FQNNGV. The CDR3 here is CASSYTGAYTEAFF. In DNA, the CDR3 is TGTGCCAGCAGCTATACAGGGGCCTACACTGAAGCTTTCTTT.

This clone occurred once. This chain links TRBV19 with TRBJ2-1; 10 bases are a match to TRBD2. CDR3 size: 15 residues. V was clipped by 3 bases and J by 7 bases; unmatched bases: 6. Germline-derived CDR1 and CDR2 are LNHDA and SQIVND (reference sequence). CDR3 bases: TGTGCCAGTAGTATCCTCCTAGCGGGAGTTAATGAGCAGTTCTTC. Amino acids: CASSILLAGVNEQFF.

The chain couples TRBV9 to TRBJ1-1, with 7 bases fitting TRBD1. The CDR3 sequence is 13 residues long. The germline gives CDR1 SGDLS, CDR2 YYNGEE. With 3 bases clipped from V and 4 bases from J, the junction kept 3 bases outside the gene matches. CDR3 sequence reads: CASSEGQSTEAFF. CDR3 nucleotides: TGTGCCAGCAGCGAGGGACAGAGCACTGAAGCTTTCTTT.

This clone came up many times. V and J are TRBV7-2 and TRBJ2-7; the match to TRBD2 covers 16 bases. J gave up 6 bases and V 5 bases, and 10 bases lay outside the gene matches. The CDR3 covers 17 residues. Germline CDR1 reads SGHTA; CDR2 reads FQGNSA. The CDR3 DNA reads TGTGCCAGCAGCCCTAATCCGGGACTAGCGGGAGGGGCCGAGCAGTACTTC. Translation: CASSPNPGLAGGAEQYF.

DNA for the CDR3: TGTGCCAGCAGCGCCGACAACTTCTATAATTCACCCCTCCACTTT. Its translation is CASSADNFYNSPLHF. The chain is built from TRBV7-2 and TRBJ1-6; no clear D. The CDR3 runs to 15 residues. V was pared by 5 bases and J by 3 bases, with 11 bases between. Germline loops: CDR1 SGHTA, CDR2 FQGNSA.

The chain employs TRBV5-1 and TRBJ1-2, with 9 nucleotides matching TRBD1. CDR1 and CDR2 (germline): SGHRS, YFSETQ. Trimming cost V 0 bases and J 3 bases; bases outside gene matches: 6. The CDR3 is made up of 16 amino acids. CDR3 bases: TGCGCCAGCAGCTTGGTTTCGGGGACAGGGTACTATGGCTACACCTTC. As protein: CASSLVSGTGYYGYTF.

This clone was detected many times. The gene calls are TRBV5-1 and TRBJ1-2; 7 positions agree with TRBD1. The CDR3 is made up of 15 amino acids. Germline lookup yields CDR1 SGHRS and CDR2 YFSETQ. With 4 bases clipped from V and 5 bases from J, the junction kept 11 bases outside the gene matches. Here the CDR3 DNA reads TGCGCCAGCAGCACAGGGGACCAAGGGATTTATGGCTACACCTTC. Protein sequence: CASSTGDQGIYGYTF.

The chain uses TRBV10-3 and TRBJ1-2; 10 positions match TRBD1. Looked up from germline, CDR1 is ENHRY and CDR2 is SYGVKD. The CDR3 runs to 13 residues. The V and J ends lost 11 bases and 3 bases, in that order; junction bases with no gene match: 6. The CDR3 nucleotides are TGTGCCGCTCAGGACAGGGGGGACTATGGCTACACCTTC. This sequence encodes CAAQDRGDYGYTF.

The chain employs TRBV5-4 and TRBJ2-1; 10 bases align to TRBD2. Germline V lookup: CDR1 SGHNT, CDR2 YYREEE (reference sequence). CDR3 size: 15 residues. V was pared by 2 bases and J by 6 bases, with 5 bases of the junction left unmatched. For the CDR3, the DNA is TGTGCCAGCAGCTTCGGGACTAGCGTGGGCAATGAGCAGTTCTTC. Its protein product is CASSFGTSVGNEQFF. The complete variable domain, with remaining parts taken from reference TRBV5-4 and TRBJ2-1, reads ETGVTQSPTHLIKTRGQQVTLRCSSQSGHNTVSWYQQALGQGPQFIFQYYREEENGRGNFPPRFSGLQFPNYSSELNVNALELDDSALYLCASSFGTSVGNEQFFGPGTRLTVL.

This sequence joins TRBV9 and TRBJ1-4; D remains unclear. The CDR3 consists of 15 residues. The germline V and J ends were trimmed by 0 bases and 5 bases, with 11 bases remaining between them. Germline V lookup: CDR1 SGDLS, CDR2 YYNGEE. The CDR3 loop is CASSVADISNEKLFF. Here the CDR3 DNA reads TGTGCCAGCAGCGTAGCCGACATTTCCAATGAAAAACTGTTTTTT.

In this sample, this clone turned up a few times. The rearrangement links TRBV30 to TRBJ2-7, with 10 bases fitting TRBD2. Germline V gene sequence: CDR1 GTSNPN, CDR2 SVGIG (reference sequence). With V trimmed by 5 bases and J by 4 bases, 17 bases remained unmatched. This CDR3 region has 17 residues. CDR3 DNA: TGTGCCTGGGGGCCTACTAGCGGGACCCGGTACTGGTACGAGCAGTACTTC. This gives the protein CAWGPTSGTRYWYEQYF.

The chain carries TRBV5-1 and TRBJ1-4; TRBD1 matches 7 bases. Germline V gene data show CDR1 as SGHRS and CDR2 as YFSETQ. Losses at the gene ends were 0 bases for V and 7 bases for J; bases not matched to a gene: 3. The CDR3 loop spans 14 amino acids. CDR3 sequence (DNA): TGCGCCAGCAGCTTGGGTCACAGGGGTGAAAAACTGTTTTTT. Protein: CASSLGHRGEKLFF.

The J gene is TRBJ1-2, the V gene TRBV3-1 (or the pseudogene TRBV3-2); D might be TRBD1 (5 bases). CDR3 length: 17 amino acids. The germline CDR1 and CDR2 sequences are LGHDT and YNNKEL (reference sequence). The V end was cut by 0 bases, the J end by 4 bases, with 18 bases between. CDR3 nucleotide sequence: TGTGCCAGCAGCCAAGATGAAGGGTCTATACAGGTCTATGGCTACACCTTC. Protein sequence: CASSQDEGSIQVYGYTF.

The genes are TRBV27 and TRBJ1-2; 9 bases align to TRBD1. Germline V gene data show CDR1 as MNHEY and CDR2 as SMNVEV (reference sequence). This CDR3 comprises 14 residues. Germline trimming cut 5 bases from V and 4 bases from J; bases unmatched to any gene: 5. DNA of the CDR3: TGTGCCAGCAGTACAGGGGGCCCGGGCTATGGCTACACCTTC. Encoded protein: CASSTGGPGYGYTF.

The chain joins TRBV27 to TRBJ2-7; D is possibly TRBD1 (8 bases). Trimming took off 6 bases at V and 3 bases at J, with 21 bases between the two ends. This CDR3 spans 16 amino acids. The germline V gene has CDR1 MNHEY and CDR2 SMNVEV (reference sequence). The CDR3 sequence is CASSPRTGRVSYEQYF. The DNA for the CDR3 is TGTGCCAGCAGCCCACGGACAGGGAGGGTAAGCTACGAGCAGTACTTC.

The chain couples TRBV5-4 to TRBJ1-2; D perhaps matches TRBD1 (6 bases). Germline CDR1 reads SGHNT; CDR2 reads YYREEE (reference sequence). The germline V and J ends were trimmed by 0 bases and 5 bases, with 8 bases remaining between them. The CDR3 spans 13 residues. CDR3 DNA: TGTGCCAGCAGCTTGGAGGGGGTATATGGCTACACCTTC. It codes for CASSLEGVYGYTF.

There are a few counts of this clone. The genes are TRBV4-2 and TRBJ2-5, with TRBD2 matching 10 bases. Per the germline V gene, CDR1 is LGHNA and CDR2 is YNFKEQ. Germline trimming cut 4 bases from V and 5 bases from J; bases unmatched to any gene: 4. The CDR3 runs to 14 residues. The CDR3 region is CASSLSAGGETQYF. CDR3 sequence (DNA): TGTGCCAGCAGCCTCTCAGCGGGAGGGGAGACCCAGTACTTC.